This is a list of T cell receptor beta chains from one sample in a study of CD8 T cells in Susac syndrome. MiXCR, applied by TCRdb to the immunoSEQ multiplex PCR reads, yields one record per CDR3 protein. The data contain some 160,000 distinct CDR3 sequences, about 94% of them seen just once; the ten biggest clones take up over 0.065%. The sequencing input was CD4+ T cells from PBMCs. Receptors were obtained from a human donor with Susac syndrome. The CDR3 runs from the conserved cysteine through the conserved F or W. Fields, in order: D gene, J gene, V gene, clone size, CDR3 length, CDR3 protein, CDR3 DNA. A D gene is named only where the DNA matches it firmly. A clone size is listed for some rows: how often the clone was seen (once, few, many), or a class if it is expanded.

TRBD2 TRBJ2-7 TRBV2 once 14 CASTASSGVYEQYF TGTGCCAGCACCGCATCTAGCGGGGTTTACGAGCAGTACTTC
. TRBJ1-6 TRBV20-1 . 14 CSARDPRRGSPLHF TGCAGTGCTAGGGACCCTCGTAGGGGGTCACCCCTCCACTTT
TRBD1 TRBJ1-2 TRBV5-4 . 15 CASSPPTGPAYGYTF TGTGCCAGCAGCCCTCCGACAGGGCCGGCGTATGGCTACACCTTC
. TRBJ1-1 TRBV15 . 14 CATSTEPGDSEAFF TGTGCCACCAGCACCGAGCCAGGGGATTCTGAAGCTTTCTTT
. TRBJ1-2 TRBV20-1 . 13 CSAFNREGGGYTF TGCAGTGCCTTTAACAGGGAAGGCGGTGGCTACACCTTC
. TRBJ2-1 TRBV9 . 15 CASSVARRGNNEQFF TGTGCCAGCAGCGTAGCGCGGCGGGGAAACAATGAGCAGTTCTTC
. TRBJ2-7 TRBV20-1 . 13 CSARPSGSYEQYF TGCAGTGCTAGACCCAGCGGCTCCTACGAGCAGTACTTC
. TRBJ1-4 TRBV3-1 . 14 CASSSAGGNEKLFF TGTGCCAGCAGCTCCGCCGGAGGTAATGAAAAACTGTTTTTT
. TRBJ1-3 TRBV25-1 . 13 CASSEGPGNTIYF TGTGCCAGCTCTGAGGGGCCCGGAAACACCATATATTTT
. TRBJ1-1 TRBV29-1 . 13 CSGWTAMNTEAFF TGCAGCGGCTGGACAGCTATGAACACTGAAGCTTTCTTT
TRBD1 TRBJ2-5 TRBV20-1 once 14 CSATKTGVEETQYF TGCAGTGCGACCAAGACAGGGGTCGAGGAGACCCAGTACTTC
TRBD2 TRBJ2-7 TRBV4-1 . 16 CASSQWRLAGADEQYF TGCGCCAGCAGCCAATGGCGACTAGCGGGAGCGGACGAGCAGTACTTC
. TRBJ2-7 TRBV29-1 . 14 CSVIALTQRYEQYF TGCAGCGTGATCGCCCTGACCCAGAGATACGAGCAGTACTTC
. TRBJ2-5 TRBV9 . 12 CASRGVQETQYF TGTGCCAGCAGAGGGGTGCAAGAGACCCAGTACTTC
. TRBJ2-2 TRBV29-1 . 19 CSVRSGNRGGSKNTGELFF TGCAGCGTTCGTTCGGGAAACAGGGGAGGGTCAAAGAACACCGGGGAGCTGTTTTTT
. TRBJ2-5 TRBV7-2 . 13 CASSLGAPETQYF TGTGCCAGCAGCTTAGGAGCGCCAGAGACCCAGTACTTC
. TRBJ1-1 TRBV4-1 . 15 CASSQVLGSSTEAFF TGCGCCAGCAGCCAAGTGCTGGGATCGAGCACTGAAGCTTTCTTT
. TRBJ1-2 TRBV20-1 . 12 CSARRPDGGYTF TGCAGTGCTAGGAGGCCAGATGGTGGCTACACCTTC
TRBD1 TRBJ1-5 TRBV4-1 . 16 CASSQAGGNSNQPQHF TGCGCCAGCAGCCAAGCAGGGGGTAATAGCAATCAGCCCCAGCATTTT
TRBD2 TRBJ2-3 TRBV7-9 . 14 CASSSGGGPDTQYF TGTGCCAGCAGCTCCGGCGGGGGGCCAGATACGCAGTATTTT
. TRBJ2-5 TRBV11-2 . 15 CASTPLRGPQETQYF TGTGCCAGCACCCCCTTGCGGGGACCTCAAGAGACCCAGTACTTC
. TRBJ1-2 TRBV6-5 . 13 CASSYFVLEGYTF TGTGCCAGCAGTTACTTTGTCCTTGAGGGCTACACCTTC
TRBD1 TRBJ1-5 TRBV15 . 15 CATSRAQGAYQPQHF TGTGCCACCAGCAGAGCCCAGGGGGCTTATCAGCCCCAGCATTTT
TRBD1 TRBJ2-1 TRBV25-1 . 14 CASAGTASYNEQFF TGTGCCAGCGCCGGGACAGCCTCCTACAATGAGCAGTTCTTC
TRBD1 TRBJ1-5 TRBV6-2/TRBV6-3 . 17 CASSYPRGQDINQPQHF TGTGCCAGCAGTTACCCAAGGGGGCAGGACATCAATCAGCCCCAGCATTTT
. TRBJ1-2 TRBV3-1 . 14 CASSHGGRADGYTF TGTGCCAGCAGCCATGGGGGCCGGGCGGATGGCTACACCTTC
. TRBJ1-5 TRBV7-8 . 15 CASSSYRIGNQPQHF TGTGCCAGCAGTTCCTACAGGATCGGCAATCAGCCCCAGCATTTT
. TRBJ2-3 TRBV20-1 once 13 CSAARGGTDTQYF TGCAGTGCCGCTCGAGGGGGGACAGATACGCAGTATTTT
. TRBJ1-1 TRBV20-1 . 13 CSARWTLNTEAFF TGCAGTGCTAGATGGACGTTGAACACTGAAGCTTTCTTT
. TRBJ2-3 TRBV29-1 once 13 CSVRGTDTDTQYF TGCAGCGTTCGGGGGACGGACACAGATACGCAGTATTTT
TRBD2 TRBJ2-1 TRBV15 . 17 CATSSRLAGGSYNEQFF TGTGCCACCAGCAGTCGACTAGCGGGGGGCTCCTACAATGAGCAGTTCTTC
TRBD2 TRBJ2-7 TRBV7-2 . 15 CASSLEAGGPREQYF TGTGCCAGCAGCTTAGAAGCGGGGGGGCCGCGGGAGCAGTACTTC
TRBD2 TRBJ2-7 TRBV29-1 . 14 CSVDDSGDGREQYF TGCAGCGTTGATGATAGCGGGGACGGAAGGGAGCAGTACTTC
. TRBJ2-1 TRBV11-3 . 15 CASSLRGSGGNEQFF TGTGCCAGCAGCTTACGGGGGTCCGGGGGCAATGAGCAGTTCTTC
TRBD1 TRBJ1-2 TRBV9 . 14 CASSTGTGEVGYTF TGTGCCAGCAGCACAGGGACAGGGGAGGTTGGCTACACCTTC
TRBD1 TRBJ2-5 TRBV5-4 . 18 CASSPTLLRGPGEETQYF TGTGCCAGCAGCCCGACCCTATTGAGGGGGCCAGGGGAAGAGACCCAGTACTTC
. TRBJ2-1 TRBV28 . 12 CASSSLQGGKFF TGTGCCAGCAGTTCGCTCCAGGGGGGGAAGTTCTTC
TRBD2 TRBJ2-2 TRBV7-2 . 14 CASSPGLEAGELFF TGTGCCAGCAGCCCCGGACTAGAAGCCGGGGAGCTGTTTTTT
TRBD1 TRBJ1-1 TRBV7-9 once 15 CASSSTGSGYTEAFF TGTGCCAGCAGCTCGACAGGGAGCGGGTACACTGAAGCTTTCTTT
. TRBJ1-2 TRBV3-1 . 14 CASSQTEQGYGYTF TGTGCCAGCAGCCAGACTGAACAGGGCTATGGCTACACCTTC
. TRBJ2-5 TRBV9 . 16 CASSPSPLPAQETQYF TGTGCCAGCAGTCCCTCCCCCCTGCCCGCCCAAGAGACCCAGTACTTC
TRBD1 TRBJ1-2 TRBV5-5 . 14 CASSLPGQGRGYTF TGTGCCAGCAGCCTCCCGGGACAGGGCAGAGGCTACACCTTC